The 20 T cell receptor beta chains below come from one sample, sequenced in a study of T cell responses to AZD1222 COVID-19 vaccine. Data came from immunoSEQ multiplex PCR; TCRdb stores just in-frame clones and leaves some out. The repertoire consists of approximately 180,000 clones, with about 90% occurring once and the leading ten covering around 6.4%. Here the sequenced sample was peripheral blood, taken on day 0 of AZD1222 vaccination. All receptors come from an adult in good health.

V gene TRBV30 combines with J gene TRBJ1-2, with 7 bases that match TRBD1. The V segment lost 4 bases and the J segment 4 bases; nucleotides outside the gene matches: 12. Germline loops: CDR1 GTSNPN, CDR2 SVGIG (reference sequence). This CDR3 has 15 amino acids. Here the CDR3 DNA reads TGTGCCTGGACGCATTCGGCCGGACAGGTCTATGGCTACACCTTC. Its protein product is CAWTHSAGQVYGYTF.

V gene TRBV23-1 combines with J gene TRBJ2-7; maybe TRBD2 (5 bases). TRBV23-1 is recorded as an ORF, its role being uncertain. Trimming took 6 bases from V and 0 from J, leaving 24 bases between them. CDR3 length equals 18 residues. The DNA of the CDR3 is TGCGCCAGCAGGCTGGCGGGCCGGGATTTTGGGAGCTCCTACGAGCAGTACTTC. It is translated as CASRLAGRDFGSSYEQYF.

The rearrangement links TRBV9 to TRBJ2-3, with 14 bases aligning to TRBD2. Per germline, CDR1 SGDLS and CDR2 YYNGEE. CDR3 size: 18 residues. J lost 4 bases, V lost 2 bases, and 9 bases had no gene match. In DNA, the CDR3 is TGTGCCAGCAGCGTTGGACTAGCGGGAGGTTCCAGGGCAGATACGCAGTATTTT. It yields the protein CASSVGLAGGSRADTQYF.

This rearrangement joins TRBV7-9 to TRBJ2-3; tentatively, D is TRBD1 or TRBD2 (5 bases each). The CDR3 has 14 amino acids. The germline gives CDR1 SEHNR, CDR2 FQNEAQ (reference sequence). Trimming pared 5 bases from V and 4 bases from J, leaving 13 bases between. In nucleotides, the CDR3 is TGTGCCAGCAGCAAAGATGGGACCCCAGATACGCAGTATTTT. Translation gives CASSKDGTPDTQYF.

The chain carries TRBV5-1 and TRBJ2-2; TRBD2 agrees at 11 bases. Germline CDR1 is SGHRS and CDR2 is YFSETQ. Trimming removed 4 bases from V and 0 bases from J; junction bases left unmatched: 5. CDR3 size: 17 residues. CDR3 in amino acids: CASSKTSGDSNTGELFF. The CDR3 DNA sequence: TGCGCCAGCAGCAAGACTAGCGGGGACTCGAACACCGGGGAGCTGTTTTTT.

The chain carries TRBV3-1 (or the pseudogene TRBV3-2) and TRBJ2-2; D gene uncertain. CDR1 LGHDT and CDR2 YNNKEL come from the germline V gene (reference sequence). The CDR3 is 11 residues long. With 4 bases removed from V and 5 bases from J, the gap between germline ends came to 2 bases. This CDR3 is CASSRTGELFF. CDR3 DNA: TGTGCCAGCAGCCGGACCGGGGAGCTGTTTTTT.

Only one count was recorded for this clone. The chain combines TRBV9 with TRBJ2-6; D gene unclear. V was clipped by 4 bases and J by 0 bases, with 8 bases between them. The germline V gene encodes CDR1 SGDLS and CDR2 YYNGEE. The CDR3 has 15 residues. The CDR3 loop is CASSPQPSGANVLTF. The CDR3 DNA reads TGTGCCAGCAGCCCGCAACCCTCTGGGGCCAACGTCCTGACTTTC.

The genes are TRBV19 and TRBJ1-1; 8 bases fit TRBD1. Unmatched junction bases numbered 7, after V lost 3 bases and J lost 7 bases. Germline V lookup: CDR1 LNHDA, CDR2 SQIVND (reference sequence). The CDR3 extends over 14 amino acids. The CDR3 spells CASSMQGADYEAFF. For the CDR3, the DNA is TGTGCCAGTAGTATGCAGGGGGCGGACTATGAAGCTTTCTTT.

The DNA for the CDR3 is TGTGCCAGCAGCTCAACGGGACTGAGGCACTATGGCTACACCTTC. Translated, it gives CASSSTGLRHYGYTF. V gene TRBV7-9 combines with J gene TRBJ1-2, with D possibly matching TRBD1 (5 bases). The CDR3 covers 15 residues. The germline gives CDR1 SEHNR, CDR2 FQNEAQ (reference sequence). The V end lost 4 bases, the J end lost 3 bases, and 15 bases lay between the germline ends.

This chain uses TRBV4-1 with TRBJ1-3; 7 bases line up with TRBD1. The CDR3 length is 17 residues. The germline CDR1 and CDR2 sequences are MGHRA and YSYEKL. V dropped 6 bases and J dropped 2; count of bases not matched to a gene: 13. In DNA form, the CDR3 reads TGCGCCAGCAGGATTTCGGCGACGAGGGGGCCTGGAAACACCATATATTTT. Its translation: CASRISATRGPGNTIYF.

This chain links TRBV2 with TRBJ2-7, with D unresolved. Germline CDR1 and CDR2: SNHLY and FYNNEI. The V end was cut by 8 bases, the J end by 4 bases, with 6 bases between. This CDR3 region has 10 residues. In DNA, the CDR3 is TGTGCCAGCCGGCGTTACGAGCAGTACTTC. It is translated as CASRRYEQYF.

The chain is built from TRBV6-2 or TRBV6-3 and TRBJ2-3, with a possible D match to TRBD2 (7 bases). With 4 bases removed from V and 4 bases from J, the gap between germline ends came to 21 bases. The CDR3 is 17 residues long. Germline assignment: CDR1 MNHEY and CDR2 SVGEGT. The CDR3 coding sequence is TGTGCCAGCAGTTCAAGGGGGAGGCGGGAGCGGGCAGATACGCAGTATTTT. This sequence encodes CASSSRGRRERADTQYF.

The chain is built from TRBV28 and TRBJ2-7, with 11 bases matching TRBD1. The trim removed 5 bases at V and 0 bases at J, leaving 3 bases unmatched. Germline values: CDR1 MDHEN, CDR2 SYDVKM. CDR3 size: 15 residues. Here the CDR3 DNA reads TGTGCCAGCAGTAGGGACAGGGGGATCTCCTACGAGCAGTACTTC. It is translated as CASSRDRGISYEQYF.

The gene calls are TRBV9 and TRBJ1-1, with a tentative D call TRBD1 (5 bases). This CDR3 is built from 14 residues. V was trimmed by 0 bases and J by 5 bases, leaving 11 bases between them. Germline V gene sequence: CDR1 SGDLS, CDR2 YYNGEE. This chain's CDR3 is CASSVDAGRTEAFF. The CDR3 region has the DNA TGTGCCAGCAGCGTAGATGCAGGGCGGACTGAAGCTTTCTTT.

The V gene is TRBV10-3, the J gene TRBJ1-1, with D tentatively TRBD1 (5 bases). Between the trimmed V and J ends, which lost 6 bases and 6 bases, there was a span of 20 bases. Germline CDR1 ENHRY, CDR2 SYGVKD. The CDR3 length is 15 residues. The CDR3 here is CAISSPQGPKPEAFF. DNA for the CDR3: TGTGCCATCAGCTCCCCTCAGGGCCCTAAACCTGAAGCTTTCTTT.

This chain uses TRBV6-2 or TRBV6-3 with TRBJ2-2; D call uncertain. CDR3 size: 13 residues. The V gene's germline CDR1 is MNHEY and CDR2 SVGEGT. Trimming left V 0 bases short and J 6 bases short, with 5 bases between. CDR3 amino acids: CASSYSLAGELFF. CDR3 DNA: TGTGCCAGCAGTTACTCATTGGCCGGGGAGCTGTTTTTT.

The V call is TRBV2, the J call TRBJ1-3; 8 nucleotides agree with TRBD1. Germline-derived CDR1 and CDR2 are SNHLY and FYNNEI. The V and J ends lost 7 bases and 3 bases, in that order; junction bases with no gene match: 8. The CDR3 consists of 15 residues. The CDR3 here is CASTLRGRGGNTIYF. In DNA form, the CDR3 reads TGTGCCAGCACCCTCAGGGGGCGCGGTGGAAACACCATATATTTT. The variable domain in full, with the rest retrieved from reference TRBV2 and TRBJ1-3, is EPEVTQTPSHQVTQMGQEVILRCVPISNHLYFYWYRQILGQKVEFLVSFYNNEISEKSEIFDDQFSVERPDGSNFTLKIRSTKLEDSAMYFCASTLRGRGGNTIYFGEGSWLTVV.

The CDR3 region is CASSPDGAANYGYTF. The CDR3 DNA reads TGTGCCAGCAGCCCGGACGGAGCAGCTAACTATGGCTACACCTTC. The rearrangement joins TRBV28 to TRBJ1-2; unclear D gene. The CDR3 extends over 15 amino acids. V lost 6 bases and J lost 0, with 14 bases in between. CDR1 MDHEN and CDR2 SYDVKM come from the germline V gene.

This chain joins TRBV12-3 or TRBV12-4 and TRBJ1-6, with TRBD1 as a possible D gene (5 bases). Trimming pared 10 bases from V and 0 bases from J, leaving 7 bases between. This CDR3 is 13 amino acids long. CDR3 loop: CATGSSYNSPLHF. The CDR3 DNA reads TGTGCCACAGGGAGCTCCTATAATTCACCCCTCCACTTT.

V usage is TRBV10-3 and J usage is TRBJ1-2; D possibly corresponds to TRBD1 (6 bases). Germline V gene lookup returns CDR1 ENHRY and CDR2 SYGVKD. The CDR3 sequence is 13 residues long. The V and J ends lost 4 bases and 1 base respectively, with 7 bases between them. DNA for the CDR3: TGTGCCATCAGTGGGACAGATAACTATGGCTACACCTTC. Its translation is CAISGTDNYGYTF.